These 2 T cell receptor beta chains share one sample of origin, sequenced in a study of blood T cells in healthy people across ages. A second PCR of roughly 7 to 11 cycles used a sample-barcoded 5' primer and a J-beta primer mix. TCRdb reprocessed the 5' RACE reads via MiXCR and lists one record per CDR3 protein. The sample lists approximately 810,000 distinct CDR3 sequences; roughly 26% were seen once. The sample was blood. These receptors were taken from a woman aged 80 or over in good health.

The chain carries TRBV7-8 and TRBJ1-1; 9 bases agree with TRBD1. Germline CDR1 reads SGHVS; CDR2 reads FQNEAQ. This CDR3 contains 15 residues. The junction had 4 bases not matched to a gene; V was cut back by 5 bases and J by 0 bases. The CDR3 is CASSVQGAVNTEAFF. The CDR3 DNA reads as TGTGCCAGCAGCGTACAGGGGGCCGTGAACACTGAAGCTTTCTTT.

This clonotype was detected many times. The CDR3 region has the DNA TGTGCCAGCAGCCCCCCGGGACAGGGAGATGAAAAACTGTTTTTT. Protein sequence: CASSPPGQGDEKLFF. V usage is TRBV7-6 and J usage is TRBJ1-4; 9 nucleotides align to TRBD1. The CDR3 is 15 amino acids. Germline V lookup: CDR1 SGHVS, CDR2 FNYEAQ. Trimming removed 5 bases from V and 6 bases from J; junction bases left unmatched: 7.